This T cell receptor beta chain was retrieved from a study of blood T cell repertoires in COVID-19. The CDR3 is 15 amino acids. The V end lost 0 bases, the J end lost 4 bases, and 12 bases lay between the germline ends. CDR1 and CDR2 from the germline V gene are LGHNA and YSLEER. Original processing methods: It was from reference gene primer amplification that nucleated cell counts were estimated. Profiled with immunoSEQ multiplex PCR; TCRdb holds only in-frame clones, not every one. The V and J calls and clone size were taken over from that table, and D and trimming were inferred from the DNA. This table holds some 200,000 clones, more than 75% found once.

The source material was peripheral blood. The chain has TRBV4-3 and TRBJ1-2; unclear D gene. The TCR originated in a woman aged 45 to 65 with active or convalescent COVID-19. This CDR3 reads CASSQDPAASYGYTF. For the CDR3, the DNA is TGCGCCAGCAGCCAAGACCCGGCGGCCTCCTATGGCTACACCTTC.